Shown below are 5 T cell receptor beta chains from a single sample sequenced in a study of neoadjuvant anti-PD-1 for oral cavity cancer. Profiled with immunoSEQ multiplex PCR; TCRdb holds only in-frame clones, not every one. Of some 71,000 clones listed, 83% are singletons. The sequences come from PBMCs, collected before nivolumab (anti-PD-1) treatment. The receptors here all came from a person between 40 and 80 years old with oral cavity squamous cell carcinoma.

The V and J genes are TRBV5-8 and TRBJ1-1, with D perhaps TRBD1 (6 bases). V was clipped by 3 bases and J by 1 base, with 10 bases between them. CDR1 and CDR2 from the germline V gene are SGHTS and YDEGEE. The CDR3 is 14 amino acids. CDR3 sequence reads: CASSSGVGNTEAFF. The CDR3 coding sequence is TGTGCCAGCAGCTCAGGGGTGGGGAACACTGAAGCTTTCTTT.

This clone was counted only a few times. The V gene is TRBV19, the J gene TRBJ2-1; no firm D call. The CDR3 runs to 13 residues. The germline V and J ends were trimmed by 7 bases and 0 bases, with 7 bases remaining between them. Germline values: CDR1 LNHDA, CDR2 SQIVND (reference sequence). As DNA, the CDR3 is TGTGCCAGTAAAGAGGACTCCTACAATGAGCAGTTCTTC. This codes for CASKEDSYNEQFF.

The chain employs TRBV10-3 and TRBJ2-5, with 7 bases aligning to TRBD2. After removal of 7 bases from V and 5 bases from J, the junction contained 7 bases not matched to a gene. In germline, CDR1 is ENHRY, CDR2 SYGVKD. This CDR3 is 13 amino acids long. The CDR3: CAINAGVAETQYF. In DNA form, the CDR3 reads TGTGCCATCAACGCGGGAGTGGCGGAGACCCAGTACTTC.

V and J are TRBV5-1 and TRBJ2-1, with 8 nucleotides matching TRBD2. There are 15 residues in the CDR3. The J segment lost 2 bases and the V segment lost 2 bases, leaving 3 bases of the junction unmatched. CDR1 and CDR2 from the germline V gene are SGHRS and YFSETQ. The CDR3 sequence: CASSLLAEAYNEQFF. As DNA, the CDR3 is TGCGCCAGCAGCTTACTAGCGGAAGCCTACAATGAGCAGTTCTTC.

This chain connects TRBV27 to TRBJ2-1; a weak D match, TRBD2 (5 bases). The CDR3 runs to 17 residues. V was pared by 3 bases and J by 7 bases, with 22 bases between. Germline CDR1 MNHEY, CDR2 SMNVEV (reference sequence). For the CDR3, the DNA is TGTGCCAGCAGTTTTTTGTACTACGGGAAAGGGTTGAATGAGCAGTTCTTC. Its translation is CASSFLYYGKGLNEQFF.